The 10 T cell receptor beta chains listed next were all sequenced from one sample in a study of regulatory T cells in long-lasting Graves disease. Combining iRepertoire HTBI primers with Arm-PCR of CDR3 regions, the authors built TCR beta libraries. One entry per CDR3 protein results from TCRdb running MiXCR on the multiplex PCR reads. This table has roughly 510,000 distinct CDR3 sequences, roughly a sixth appearing once. Time point reported: newly diagnosed GD, antithyroid drugs for less than 3 months. The TCR library was made from RNA that had been extracted from PBMCs in TRIzol. This sample was shared with a second study, whose subject was T cells in Graves' hyperthyroidism and ophthalmopathy.

The sample in question was peripheral blood mononuclear cells (PBMCs), obtained at new diagnosis, from a patient treated with antithyroid drugs. These receptors were collected from a man aged 18 to 30 with Graves disease.

This clonotype was seen ten or more times. The chain uses TRBV29-1 and TRBJ2-7; TRBD2 agrees at 7 bases. This CDR3 spans 14 amino acids. Germline CDR1 is SQVTM and CDR2 is ANQGSEA. V gave up 6 bases and J gave up 2 bases; unmatched junction bases: 10. The CDR3 DNA follows: TGCAGCGTAGTGACTAGCCCCGCAACCTACGAGCAGTACTTC. It encodes CSVVTSPATYEQYF.

This clonotype was picked up many times. The chain has TRBV12-3 or TRBV12-4 and TRBJ2-1; 11 nucleotides agree with TRBD2. The CDR3 runs to 17 residues. V dropped 4 bases and J dropped 3; count of bases not matched to a gene: 8. CDR3 residues: CASSSRSGTSGYNEQFF. The CDR3 DNA follows: TGTGCCAGCAGTTCCCGATCCGGGACTAGCGGCTACAATGAGCAGTTCTTC.

The chain employs TRBV20-1 and TRBJ1-5; 10 bases match TRBD1. The V gene's germline CDR1 is DFQATT and CDR2 SNEGSKA (reference sequence). Unmatched junction bases numbered 9, after V lost 6 bases and J lost 4 bases. This CDR3 is 15 amino acids long. The CDR3 nucleotides read TGCAGTGCGATGGCCCGGACAGGGGGGAATCAGCCCCAGCATTTT. Translating gives CSAMARTGGNQPQHF.

This clonotype was detected ten times or more. The V gene is TRBV27, the J gene TRBJ2-3; D may be TRBD1 or TRBD2 (7 bases each). Germline V gene lookup returns CDR1 MNHEY and CDR2 SMNVEV (reference sequence). The V gene lost 3 bases and the J gene lost 2 bases, with 12 bases spanning the gap. This CDR3 contains 15 residues. CDR3 nucleotide sequence: TGTGCCAGCAGTTTGACAGGGAGGGCCACAGATACGCAGTATTTT. This gives the protein CASSLTGRATDTQYF.

This clonotype was counted a few times. This chain uses TRBV30 with TRBJ2-3, with 11 bases lining up with TRBD1. The CDR3 covers 15 residues. V shed 2 bases and J 3 bases; nucleotides not matched to a gene: 4. The germline V gene has CDR1 GTSNPN and CDR2 SVGIG (reference sequence). CDR3 nucleotides: TGTGCCTGGAGTCCGGGACAGGGGGAAACAGATACGCAGTATTTT. It yields the protein CAWSPGQGETDTQYF.

This clonotype was counted ten times or more. The CDR3 DNA follows: TGTGCCAGCAGTTTGGGCAGGGGGCCCGTGTATGAGCAGTTCTTC. It is translated as CASSLGRGPVYEQFF. The gene calls are TRBV27 and TRBJ2-1; 8 bases agree with TRBD1. This CDR3 has 15 amino acids. Looked up from germline, CDR1 is MNHEY and CDR2 is SMNVEV (reference sequence). The V gene end was trimmed by 3 bases and the J gene end by 8 bases; junction bases not matched to a gene: 9.

This clonotype was detected ten times or more. The chain combines TRBV11-2 with TRBJ2-7; 10 nucleotides match TRBD2. From germline, CDR1 is SGHAT and CDR2 FQNNGV. The CDR3 spans 16 residues. V was pared by 5 bases and J by 1 base, with 8 bases of the junction left unmatched. The CDR3: CASSRTSGRWSYEQYF. The CDR3 DNA sequence: TGTGCCAGCAGCCGGACTAGCGGAAGATGGTCCTACGAGCAGTACTTC.

This clonotype was counted at least ten times. The chain is built from TRBV30 and TRBJ1-5, with D hard to call. Trimming removed 0 bases from V and 2 bases from J, with 8 bases in between. This CDR3 is 14 amino acids long. The germline CDR1 and CDR2 sequences are GTSNPN and SVGIG (reference sequence). CDR3 nucleotides: TGTGCCTGGAGTGTACTGAATGGCAATCAGCCCCAGCATTTT. Its translation is CAWSVLNGNQPQHF. The full variable domain, completed using reference TRBV30 and TRBJ1-5, is SQTIHQWPATLVQPVGSPLSLECTVEGTSNPNLYWYRQAAGRGLQLLFYSVGIGQISSEVPQNLSASRPQDRQFILSSKKLLLSDSGFYLCAWSVLNGNQPQHFGDGTRLSIL.

In this sample, this clonotype turned up many times. The V call is TRBV14, the J call TRBJ2-3; D is ambiguous. Deletions cut 0 bases from V and 2 bases from J, with 9 bases between. Germline CDR1 and CDR2: SGHDN and FVKESK. The CDR3 extends over 15 amino acids. In nucleotides, the CDR3 is TGTGCCAGCAGCCAAGATTACGGCCTCACAGATACGCAGTATTTT. Its protein is CASSQDYGLTDTQYF.

This chain joins TRBV13 and TRBJ2-7; D is perhaps TRBD2 (5 bases). V lost 4 bases and J lost 8, with 15 bases in between. CDR3 size: 13 residues. Germline CDR1 is PRHDT and CDR2 is FYEKMQ (reference sequence). CDR3 nucleotide sequence: TGTGCCAGCAGCTCCCCCCCGGGAAACAAGCAGTACTTC. Translated: CASSSPPGNKQYF.